This T cell receptor beta chain was sequenced for a study of molecular identifiers for immune sequencing clone quantification. This clonotype has a count of ten or more. The antigen is unknown. The study, taken as a whole, reports: Shared barcodes on identical TCR molecules could underestimate the sizes of highly expanded clones.

TCRdb re-analysed the PCR reads in MiXCR, keeping a single row per CDR3 protein. Of over 300,000 distinct CDR3 sequences in the sample, 24% are singletons; the top ten hold about 0.74%. Germline CDR1 is SGHVS and CDR2 is FNYEAQ. Trimming took 5 bases from V and 6 from J; bases not matched to a gene: 6. The CDR3 runs 15 residues. The chain is built from TRBV7-6 and TRBJ2-5, with 13 bases aligning to TRBD2. The sequenced sample was naive CD8+ T cells from blood, with Jurkat cell RNA spiked in. Regarding subset: FACS-sorted CD8+CD4-CCR7+CD45RA+ naive T cells. This sequence originates from a human donor in good health. Some libraries in this study had Jurkat cell RNA spiked in. This CDR3 is CASSKLAGGPQTQYF. The CDR3 DNA reads TGTGCCAGCAGCAAACTAGCGGGGGGGCCGCAGACCCAGTACTTC.